A single sample is the source of the 22 T cell receptor beta chains below, sequenced in a study of PD-1 blockade in classical Hodgkin lymphoma. Each of the patients experienced relapse following autologous stem cell transplantation, and their brentuximab vedotin exposure differed. Generated by immunoSEQ multiplex PCR, the TCRdb table keeps only in-frame clones and is missing some. In the table there are about 30,000 clones, around 84% of which are singletons. This material consisted of peripheral blood mononuclear cells (PBMCs), taken before the second cycle of nivolumab. The receptors here all came from a human donor with classical Hodgkin lymphoma.

V is TRBV7-2 and J is TRBJ2-1, with TRBD2 identical over 7 bases. Germline lookup yields CDR1 SGHTA and CDR2 FQGNSA. The CDR3 is 16 amino acids. The ends lost 3 bases at V and 7 bases at J; junction bases unmatched: 12. The DNA of the CDR3 is TGTGCCAGCAGCTTGAATTCGGCTTTGCGGGGGAATGAGCAGTTCTTC. Protein product: CASSLNSALRGNEQFF.

This clone was seen a few times. The chain links TRBV9 to TRBJ1-3, with D possibly being TRBD1 (6 bases). The germline V gene encodes CDR1 SGDLS and CDR2 YYNGEE. V was pared by 0 bases and J by 0 bases, with 13 bases between. This CDR3 spans 17 amino acids. The CDR3 is CASSVGGQTYSGNTIYF. The DNA of the CDR3 is TGTGCCAGCAGCGTAGGAGGACAGACTTACTCTGGAAACACCATATATTTT.

J is TRBJ1-4 and V is TRBV5-1; D is perhaps TRBD1 (6 bases). This CDR3 is built from 14 residues. The germline gives CDR1 SGHRS, CDR2 YFSETQ. Trimming shortened V by 4 bases and J by 8 bases, and 15 bases separated the two germline ends. CDR3 in DNA: TGCGCCAGCAGCCTCCAGGGGCAGGAAGAAAAACTGTTTTTT. Encoded protein: CASSLQGQEEKLFF.

This rearrangement joins TRBV11-3 to TRBJ2-5; TRBD2 agrees at 8 bases. The CDR3 extends over 16 amino acids. The germline V gene has CDR1 SGHNT and CDR2 YENEEA. J gave up 1 base and V 0 bases, and 4 bases lay outside the gene matches. In nucleotides, the CDR3 is TGTGCCAGCAGCTTAGAGTTAGCGGGGACCCAAGAGACCCAGTACTTC. Its translation is CASSLELAGTQETQYF. The variable domain in full, with the rest retrieved from reference TRBV11-3 and TRBJ2-5, is EAGVVQSPRYKIIEKKQPVAFWCNPISGHNTLYWYLQNLGQGPELLIRYENEEAVDDSQLPKDRFSAERLKGVDSTLKIQPAELGDSAVYLCASSLELAGTQETQYFGPGTRLLVL.

This clone was detected only once. This chain links TRBV2 with TRBJ1-4, with D unclear. Trimming stripped 8 bases from V and 2 bases from J, with 15 bases between. Germline assignment: CDR1 SNHLY and CDR2 FYNNEI. The CDR3 sequence is 15 residues long. CDR3 nucleotides: TGTGCCAGCGGCCGGGCCCAAGCGACTAATGAAAAACTGTTTTTT. Its translation is CASGRAQATNEKLFF.

The chain couples TRBV11-2 to TRBJ2-1; tentatively, D is TRBD1 or TRBD2 (5 bases each). Germline CDR1 SGHAT, CDR2 FQNNGV. Trimming stripped 5 bases from V and 11 bases from J, with 10 bases between. The CDR3 has 11 amino acids. The CDR3 sequence is CASSRGAKQFF. The DNA for the CDR3 is TGTGCCAGCAGCCGGGGCGCCAAGCAGTTCTTC.

J is TRBJ2-3 and V is TRBV6-1; TRBD2 aligns across 10 bases. Germline trimming cut 5 bases from V and 10 bases from J; bases unmatched to any gene: 0. Germline CDR1 reads MNHNS; CDR2 reads SASEGT. There are 11 residues in the CDR3. CDR3 in amino acids: CASSLAGAQYF. Written as DNA, the CDR3 is TGTGCCAGCAGTCTAGCGGGGGCGCAGTATTTT.

CDR3 DNA sequence: TGTGCCAGCTCACCACCCCGTGGTGACAGGAGGTTTGAAGCTTTCTTT. Protein product: CASSPPRGDRRFEAFF. The chain combines TRBV18 with TRBJ1-1, with a possible D match to TRBD1 (6 bases). The CDR3 is 16 amino acids. Germline loops: CDR1 KGHSH, CDR2 LQKENI. V gave up 0 bases and J gave up 7 bases, with 18 bases separating them.

The count of this clone is one. The rearrangement uses TRBV7-2 and TRBJ2-6; 10 bases align to TRBD1. This CDR3 is 18 amino acids long. V lost 0 bases, J lost 2 bases, and 4 bases stayed unmatched. Per germline, CDR1 SGHTA and CDR2 FQGNSA. CDR3 residues: CASSLARDRGPGANVLTF. The CDR3, as DNA: TGTGCCAGCAGCTTAGCCCGGGACAGGGGCCCTGGGGCCAACGTCCTGACTTTC.

The chain links TRBV2 to TRBJ2-3; 9 nucleotides agree with TRBD1. The CDR3 consists of 15 residues. V shed 7 bases and J 6 bases; nucleotides not matched to a gene: 11. Germline CDR1 reads SNHLY; CDR2 reads FYNNEI. The CDR3 loop reads CASNRLRDRVDTQYF. DNA for the CDR3: TGTGCCAGCAATCGACTCCGGGACAGGGTGGATACGCAGTATTTT.

This rearrangement joins TRBV5-1 to TRBJ1-1; 9 bases are shared with TRBD1. Trimming removed 6 bases from V and 4 bases from J; junction bases left unmatched: 10. Germline V gives CDR1 SGHRS, CDR2 YFSETQ. This CDR3 comprises 15 residues. CDR3 protein: CASTPTGGDGTEAFF. In DNA, the CDR3 is TGCGCCAGCACCCCGACAGGGGGGGATGGCACTGAAGCTTTCTTT.

The V call is TRBV4-2, the J call TRBJ1-3; 10 nucleotides line up with TRBD1. The V gene's germline CDR1 is LGHNA and CDR2 YNFKEQ. Trimming removed 1 base from V and 3 bases from J; junction bases left unmatched: 3. CDR3 size: 16 residues. The CDR3 DNA reads as TGTGCCAGCAGCCAAGCCGGGACAGGGGATGGAAACACCATATATTTT. It is translated as CASSQAGTGDGNTIYF.

This chain connects TRBV9 to TRBJ2-1, with TRBD2 identical over 13 bases. This CDR3 is built from 20 residues. The V gene end was trimmed by 2 bases and the J gene end by 2 bases; junction bases not matched to a gene: 13. The germline gives CDR1 SGDLS, CDR2 YYNGEE. The CDR3 DNA follows: TGTGCCAGCAGCGTCCAGACTAGCGGGGGGCTAACGGGCCCCTACAATGAGCAGTTCTTC. Translated, it gives CASSVQTSGGLTGPYNEQFF.

As concerns this clone: At the DNA level, this CDR3 is encoded by other sequences in the same sample as well. J is TRBJ2-5 and V is TRBV5-1, with 9 bases identical to TRBD2. This CDR3 has 15 amino acids. With 4 bases clipped from V and 2 bases from J, the junction kept 6 bases outside the gene matches. Germline V gene sequence: CDR1 SGHRS, CDR2 YFSETQ. For the CDR3, the DNA is TGCGCCAGCAGCCTCTCAGCGGGGGGACAAGAGACCCAGTACTTC. This encodes CASSLSAGGQETQYF.

The rearrangement links TRBV27 to TRBJ2-5; TRBD1 matches 8 bases. Per the germline V gene, CDR1 is MNHEY and CDR2 is SMNVEV (reference sequence). V lost 5 bases to trimming and J lost 7 bases; unmatched junction nucleotides: 9. This CDR3 has 14 amino acids. The CDR3 nucleotides are TGTGCCAGCAGTGTGGACAGGGTGGTTGGGACCCAGTACTTC. Its protein is CASSVDRVVGTQYF.

The chain combines TRBV28 with TRBJ1-5, with 7 bases fitting TRBD1. The J segment lost 6 bases and the V segment lost 4 bases, leaving 12 bases of the junction unmatched. The germline gives CDR1 MDHEN, CDR2 SYDVKM. The CDR3 consists of 16 residues. The CDR3 DNA sequence: TGTGCCAGCAGTTCAGGACAGGACTTCGGAGGTCAGCCCCAGCATTTT. This codes for CASSSGQDFGGQPQHF.

V gene TRBV6-6 combines with J gene TRBJ1-5, with D maybe TRBD1 (5 bases). The V gene's germline CDR1 is MNHNY and CDR2 SVGAGI (reference sequence). V gave up 6 bases and J gave up 0 bases, with 9 bases separating them. The CDR3 contains 14 residues. CDR3 DNA: TGTGCCAGCAGCCAGACAGATAGCAATCAGCCCCAGCATTTT. It is translated as CASSQTDSNQPQHF.

This clone occurred a few times. The V and J genes are TRBV6-4 and TRBJ2-1; 7 positions agree with TRBD2. The CDR3 sequence is 14 residues long. With V trimmed by 4 bases and J by 10 bases, 10 bases remained unmatched. CDR1 and CDR2 from the germline V gene are MRHNA and SNTAGT. CDR3 loop: CASSANSPGLEQFF. The CDR3 nucleotides are TGTGCCAGCAGTGCCAATTCACCGGGACTAGAGCAGTTCTTC.

The CDR3 protein is CASRHRTESSGNTIYF. The CDR3 nucleotides are TGTGCCAGCAGACACAGGACGGAAAGCTCTGGAAACACCATATATTTT. This chain joins TRBV7-2 and TRBJ1-3; a weak D match, TRBD1 (5 bases). The CDR3 is 16 residues long. Per germline, CDR1 SGHTA and CDR2 FQGNSA. Between the trimmed V and J ends, which lost 6 bases and 0 bases, there was a span of 15 bases.

The V gene is TRBV18, the J gene TRBJ2-6; no firm D call. V shed 5 bases and J shed 4 bases, with 12 bases lying between them. The CDR3 has 15 amino acids. Germline lookup yields CDR1 KGHSH and CDR2 LQKENI. The chain's CDR3 is CASSAMGSGANVLTF. CDR3 sequence (DNA): TGTGCCAGCTCAGCCATGGGCTCCGGGGCCAACGTCCTGACTTTC.

The rearrangement joins TRBV6-5 to TRBJ1-2, with D tentatively TRBD1 (6 bases). The V end lost 0 bases, the J end lost 8 bases, and 10 bases lay between the germline ends. This CDR3 spans 13 amino acids. CDR1 is MNHEY and CDR2 is SVGAGI in the germline V gene. Here the CDR3 reads CASSYSGGYGYTF. The CDR3 DNA follows: TGTGCCAGCAGTTACTCGGGGGGCTACGGCTACACCTTC.

The rearrangement joins TRBV6-6 to TRBJ1-1; tentatively, D is TRBD1 (6 bases). Germline V lookup: CDR1 MNHNY, CDR2 SVGAGI (reference sequence). The CDR3 covers 14 residues. V gave up 5 bases and J gave up 1 base, with 11 bases separating them. CDR3 region: CASSGTRGNTEAFF. CDR3 nucleotides: TGTGCCAGCAGTGGGACCAGGGGGAACACTGAAGCTTTCTTT.